This T cell receptor (beta chain) was sequenced during a study of blood T cell repertoires in COVID-19. In the study overall: Sites across the United States, Italy and Spain contributed samples from acute and convalescent COVID-19.

From germline, CDR1 is MNHEY and CDR2 SMNVEV (reference sequence). V dropped 6 bases and J dropped 1; count of bases not matched to a gene: 7. The CDR3 extends over 15 amino acids. Clones were read by immunoSEQ multiplex PCR, and TCRdb kept only the in-frame ones, dropping some. This table holds about 83,000 clones, about nine tenths found once. What was sequenced was peripheral blood. This chain links TRBV27 with TRBJ2-7; TRBD1 aligns across 9 bases. This clonotype was sampled from a woman aged 50 to 60 with active or convalescent COVID-19. CDR3 nucleotides: TGTGCCAGCAGCCCCGGACAGGGGAAGTCCTACGAGCAGTACTTC. Its translation: CASSPGQGKSYEQYF.